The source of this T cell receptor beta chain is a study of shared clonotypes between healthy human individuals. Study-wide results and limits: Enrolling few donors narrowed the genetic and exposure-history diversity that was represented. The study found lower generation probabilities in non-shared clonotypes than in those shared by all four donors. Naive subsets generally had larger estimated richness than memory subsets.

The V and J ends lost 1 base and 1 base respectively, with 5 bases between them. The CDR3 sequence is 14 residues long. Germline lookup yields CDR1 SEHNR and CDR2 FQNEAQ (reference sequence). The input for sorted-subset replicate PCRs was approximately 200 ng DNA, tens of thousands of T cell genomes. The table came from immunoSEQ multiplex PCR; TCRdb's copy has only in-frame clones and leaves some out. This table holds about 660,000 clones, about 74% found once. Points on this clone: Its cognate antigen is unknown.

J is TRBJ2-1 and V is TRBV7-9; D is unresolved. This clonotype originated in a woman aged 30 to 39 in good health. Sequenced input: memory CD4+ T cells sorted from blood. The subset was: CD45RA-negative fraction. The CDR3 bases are TGTGCCAGCAGCTTAGTGCAGTCCTACAATGAGCAGTTCTTC. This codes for CASSLVQSYNEQFF.